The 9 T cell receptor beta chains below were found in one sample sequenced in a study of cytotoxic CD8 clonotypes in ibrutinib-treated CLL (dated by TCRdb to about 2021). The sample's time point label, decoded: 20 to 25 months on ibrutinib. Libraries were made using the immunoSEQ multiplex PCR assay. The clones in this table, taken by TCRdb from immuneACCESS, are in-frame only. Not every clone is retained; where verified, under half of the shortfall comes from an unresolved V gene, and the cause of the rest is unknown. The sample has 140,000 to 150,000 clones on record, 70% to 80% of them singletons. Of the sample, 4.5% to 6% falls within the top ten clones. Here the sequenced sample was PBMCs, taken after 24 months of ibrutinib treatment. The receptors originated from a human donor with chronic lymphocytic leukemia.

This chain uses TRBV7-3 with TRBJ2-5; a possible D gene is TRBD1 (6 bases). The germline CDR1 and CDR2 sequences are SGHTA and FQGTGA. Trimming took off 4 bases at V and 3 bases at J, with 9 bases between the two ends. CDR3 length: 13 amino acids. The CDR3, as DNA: TGTGCCAGCAGCTCCGCAGGGGAAGAGACCCAGTACTTC. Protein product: CASSSAGEETQYF.

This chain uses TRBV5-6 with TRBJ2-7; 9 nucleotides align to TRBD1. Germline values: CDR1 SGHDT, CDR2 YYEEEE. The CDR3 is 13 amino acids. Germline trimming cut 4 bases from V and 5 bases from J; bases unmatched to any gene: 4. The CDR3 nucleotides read TGTGCCAGCAGCGCGACAGGGGGGCACGAGCAGTACTTC. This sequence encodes CASSATGGHEQYF.

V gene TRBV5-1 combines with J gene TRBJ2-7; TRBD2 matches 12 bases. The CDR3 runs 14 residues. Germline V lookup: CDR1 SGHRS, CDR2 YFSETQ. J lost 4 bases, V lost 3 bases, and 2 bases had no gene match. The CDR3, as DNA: TGCGCCAGCAGCTCCCTAGCGGGAGGGTACGAGCAGTACTTC. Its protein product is CASSSLAGGYEQYF.

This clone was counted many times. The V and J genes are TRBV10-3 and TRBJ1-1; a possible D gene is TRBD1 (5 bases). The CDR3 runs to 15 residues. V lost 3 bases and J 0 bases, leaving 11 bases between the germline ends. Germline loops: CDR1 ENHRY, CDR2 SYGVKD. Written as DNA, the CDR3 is TGTGCCATCAGTGATCAGGGCATTATGAACACTGAAGCTTTCTTT. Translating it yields CAISDQGIMNTEAFF.

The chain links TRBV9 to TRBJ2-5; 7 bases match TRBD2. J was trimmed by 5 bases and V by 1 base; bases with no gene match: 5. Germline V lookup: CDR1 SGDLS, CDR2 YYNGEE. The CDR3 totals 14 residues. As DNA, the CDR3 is TGTGCCAGCAGCGTAAGTCAGGGAGGGGAGACCCAGTACTTC. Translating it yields CASSVSQGGETQYF. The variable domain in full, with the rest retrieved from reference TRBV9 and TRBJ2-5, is DSGVTQTPKHLITATGQRVTLRCSPRSGDLSVYWYQQSLDQGLQFLIQYYNGEERAKGNILERFSAQQFPDLHSELNLSSLELGDSALYFCASSVSQGGETQYFGPGTRLLVL.

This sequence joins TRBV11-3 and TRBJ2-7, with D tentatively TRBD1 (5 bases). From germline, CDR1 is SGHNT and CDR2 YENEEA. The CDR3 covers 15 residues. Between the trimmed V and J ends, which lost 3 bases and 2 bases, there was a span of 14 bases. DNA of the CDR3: TGTGCCAGCAGCTTTCGACAGACGGCTACCTACGAGCAGTACTTC. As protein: CASSFRQTATYEQYF. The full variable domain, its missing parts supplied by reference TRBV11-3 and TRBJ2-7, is EAGVVQSPRYKIIEKKQPVAFWCNPISGHNTLYWYLQNLGQGPELLIRYENEEAVDDSQLPKDRFSAERLKGVDSTLKIQPAELGDSAVYLCASSFRQTATYEQYFGPGTRLTVT.

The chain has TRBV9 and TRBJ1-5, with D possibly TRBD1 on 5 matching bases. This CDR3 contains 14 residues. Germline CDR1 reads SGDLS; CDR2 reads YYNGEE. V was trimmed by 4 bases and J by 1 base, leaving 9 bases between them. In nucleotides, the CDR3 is TGTGCCAGCAGCACACAGGCCAGCAATCAGCCCCAGCATTTT. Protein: CASSTQASNQPQHF.

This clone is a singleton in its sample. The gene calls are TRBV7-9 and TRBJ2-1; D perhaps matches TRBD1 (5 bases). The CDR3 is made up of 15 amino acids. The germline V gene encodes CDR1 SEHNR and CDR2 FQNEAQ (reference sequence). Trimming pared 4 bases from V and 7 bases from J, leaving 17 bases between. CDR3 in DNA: TGTGCCAGCAGCTCCCCGGGTTGGGGCCCAAATGAGCAGTTCTTC. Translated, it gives CASSSPGWGPNEQFF.

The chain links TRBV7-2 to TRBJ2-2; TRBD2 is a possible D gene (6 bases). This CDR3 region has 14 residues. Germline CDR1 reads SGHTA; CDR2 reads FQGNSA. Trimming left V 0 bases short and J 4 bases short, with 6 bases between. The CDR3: CASSLAEGTGELFF. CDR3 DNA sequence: TGTGCCAGCAGCTTAGCGGAGGGCACCGGGGAGCTGTTTTTT.